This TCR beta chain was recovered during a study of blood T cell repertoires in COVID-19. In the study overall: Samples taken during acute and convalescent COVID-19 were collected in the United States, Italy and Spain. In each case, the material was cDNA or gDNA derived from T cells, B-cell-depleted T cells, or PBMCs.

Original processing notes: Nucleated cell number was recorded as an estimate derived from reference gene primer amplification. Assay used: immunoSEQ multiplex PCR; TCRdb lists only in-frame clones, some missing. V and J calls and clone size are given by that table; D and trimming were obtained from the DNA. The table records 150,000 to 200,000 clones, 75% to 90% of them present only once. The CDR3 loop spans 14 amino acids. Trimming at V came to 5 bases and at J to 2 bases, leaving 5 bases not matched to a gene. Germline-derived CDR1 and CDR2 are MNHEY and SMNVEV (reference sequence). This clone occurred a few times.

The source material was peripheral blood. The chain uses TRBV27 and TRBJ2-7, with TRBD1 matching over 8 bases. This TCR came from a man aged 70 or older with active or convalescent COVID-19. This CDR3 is CASSAGQGPYEQYF. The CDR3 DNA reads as TGTGCCAGCAGTGCCGGACAGGGTCCCTACGAGCAGTACTTC.